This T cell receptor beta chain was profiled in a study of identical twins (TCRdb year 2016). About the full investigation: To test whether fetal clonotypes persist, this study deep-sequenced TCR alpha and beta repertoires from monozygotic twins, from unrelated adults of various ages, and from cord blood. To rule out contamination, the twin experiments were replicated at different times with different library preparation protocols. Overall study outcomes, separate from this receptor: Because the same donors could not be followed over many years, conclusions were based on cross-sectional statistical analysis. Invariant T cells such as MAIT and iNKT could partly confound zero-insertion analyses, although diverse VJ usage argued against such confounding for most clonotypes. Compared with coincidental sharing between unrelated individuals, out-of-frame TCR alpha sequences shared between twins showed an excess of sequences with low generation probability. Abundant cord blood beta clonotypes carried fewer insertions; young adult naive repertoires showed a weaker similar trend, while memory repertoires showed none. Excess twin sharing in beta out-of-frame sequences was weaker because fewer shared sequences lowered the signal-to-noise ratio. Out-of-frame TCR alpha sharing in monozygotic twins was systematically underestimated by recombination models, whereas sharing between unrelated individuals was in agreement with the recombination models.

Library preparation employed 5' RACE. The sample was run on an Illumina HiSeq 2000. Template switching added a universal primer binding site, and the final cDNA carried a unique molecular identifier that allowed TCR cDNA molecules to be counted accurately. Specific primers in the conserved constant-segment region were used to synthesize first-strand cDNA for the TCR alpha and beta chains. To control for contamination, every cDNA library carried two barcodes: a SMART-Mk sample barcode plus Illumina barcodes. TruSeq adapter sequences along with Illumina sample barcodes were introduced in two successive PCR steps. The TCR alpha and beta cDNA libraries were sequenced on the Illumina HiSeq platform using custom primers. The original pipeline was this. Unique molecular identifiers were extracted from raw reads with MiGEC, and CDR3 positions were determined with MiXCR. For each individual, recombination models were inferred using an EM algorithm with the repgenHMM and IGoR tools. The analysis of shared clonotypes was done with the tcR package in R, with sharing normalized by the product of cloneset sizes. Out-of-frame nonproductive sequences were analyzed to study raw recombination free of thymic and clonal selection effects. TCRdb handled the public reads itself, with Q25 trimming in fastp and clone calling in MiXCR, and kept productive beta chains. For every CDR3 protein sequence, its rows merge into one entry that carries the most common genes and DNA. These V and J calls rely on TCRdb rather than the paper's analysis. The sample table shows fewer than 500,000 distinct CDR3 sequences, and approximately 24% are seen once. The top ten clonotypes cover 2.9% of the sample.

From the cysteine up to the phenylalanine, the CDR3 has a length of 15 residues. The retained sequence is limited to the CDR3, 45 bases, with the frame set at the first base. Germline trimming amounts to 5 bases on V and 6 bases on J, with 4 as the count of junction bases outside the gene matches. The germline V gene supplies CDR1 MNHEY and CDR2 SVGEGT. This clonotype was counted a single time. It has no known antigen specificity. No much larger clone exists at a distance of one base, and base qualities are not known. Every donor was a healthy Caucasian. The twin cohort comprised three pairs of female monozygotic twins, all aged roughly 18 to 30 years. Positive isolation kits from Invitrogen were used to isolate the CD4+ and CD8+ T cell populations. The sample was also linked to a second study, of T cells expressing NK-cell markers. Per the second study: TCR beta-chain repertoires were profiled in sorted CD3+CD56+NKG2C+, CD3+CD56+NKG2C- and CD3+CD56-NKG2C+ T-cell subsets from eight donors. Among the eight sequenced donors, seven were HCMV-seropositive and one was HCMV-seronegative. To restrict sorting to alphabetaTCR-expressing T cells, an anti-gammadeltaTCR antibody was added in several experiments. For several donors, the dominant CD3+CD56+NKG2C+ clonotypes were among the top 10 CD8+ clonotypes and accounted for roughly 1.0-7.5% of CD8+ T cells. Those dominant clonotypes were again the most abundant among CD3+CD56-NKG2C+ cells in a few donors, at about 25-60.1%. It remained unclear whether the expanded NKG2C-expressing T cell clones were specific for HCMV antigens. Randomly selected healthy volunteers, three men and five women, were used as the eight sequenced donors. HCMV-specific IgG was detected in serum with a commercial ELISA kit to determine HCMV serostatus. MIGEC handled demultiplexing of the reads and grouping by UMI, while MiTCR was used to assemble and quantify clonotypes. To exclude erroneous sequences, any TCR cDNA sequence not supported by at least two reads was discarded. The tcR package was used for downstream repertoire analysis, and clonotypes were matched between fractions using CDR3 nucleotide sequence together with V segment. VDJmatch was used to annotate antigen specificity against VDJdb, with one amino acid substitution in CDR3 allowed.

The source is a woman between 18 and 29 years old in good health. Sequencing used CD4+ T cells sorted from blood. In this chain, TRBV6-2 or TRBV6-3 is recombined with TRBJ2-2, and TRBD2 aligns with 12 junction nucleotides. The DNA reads TGTGCCAGCAGTAGACTAGCGGGAGTCTCCGGGGAGCTGTTTTTT. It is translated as CASSRLAGVSGELFF.